These 24 T cell receptor beta chains originate from one sample sequenced in a study of T-cell reconstitution after alpha-beta-depleted transplantation in children (TCRdb year 2016). The method behind the library was PCR. Sequencing relied on an Illumina HiSeq 2500. TCR libraries were prepared with molecular barcoding, using unique molecular identifiers to normalize TCRbeta repertoire quantification. Starting from the raw public reads, TCRdb applied fastp trimming at Q25, assembled clones with MiXCR and retained in-frame beta chains. Every distinct CDR3 protein forms one entry, paired with its most common genes and DNA. The sample yields just over 950,000 distinct CDR3 sequences; 25% to 35% were counted once. The ten most abundant clones make up about 28% of the sample. The label giving this sample's treatment or condition can be read as: allogeneic hematopoietic cell transplantation with graft depleted of TCRalphabeta T cells and CD19 B cells.

The sample consisted of PBMCs, mostly from graft donor cells, taken 360 days after TCRalphabeta/CD19-depleted stem cell transplant. These receptors were taken from a boy in the first two years of life who had a stem cell transplant for SCID, so the T cells may come from the graft donor.

This clonotype was counted only a few times. This sequence joins TRBV7-2 and TRBJ2-3; no reliable D call. V shed 1 base and J shed 6 bases, with 8 bases lying between them. Germline V gene lookup returns CDR1 SGHTA and CDR2 FQGNSA. This CDR3 contains 13 residues. CDR3 sequence: CASSLGPVDTQYF. The CDR3 DNA follows: TGTGCCAGCAGCTTAGGTCCAGTGGATACGCAGTATTTT.

The chain is built from TRBV6-2 or TRBV6-3 and TRBJ2-1, with D uncertain. CDR1 and CDR2 from the germline V gene are MNHEY and SVGEGT. The CDR3 spans 15 residues. Trimming shortened V by 6 bases and J by 7 bases, and 19 bases separated the two germline ends. CDR3 region: CASREHRSAANEQFF. In nucleotides, the CDR3 is TGTGCCAGCAGGGAACACAGATCCGCCGCGAATGAGCAGTTCTTC.

The CDR3 sequence: CASSYLLAGDKETQYF. CDR3 nucleotide sequence: TGCGCCAGCAGCTACCTACTAGCGGGGGACAAAGAGACCCAGTACTTC. This chain uses TRBV5-1 with TRBJ2-5; 11 nucleotides agree with TRBD2. CDR1 and CDR2 from the germline V gene are SGHRS and YFSETQ. V was clipped by 3 bases and J by 3 bases; unmatched bases: 7. There are 16 residues in the CDR3.

Only a few counts were recorded for this clonotype. The chain carries TRBV5-1 and TRBJ2-1, with TRBD1 identical over 8 bases. CDR1 SGHRS and CDR2 YFSETQ come from the germline V gene. The CDR3 covers 16 residues. V shed 2 bases and J 0 bases; nucleotides not matched to a gene: 4. CDR3 bases: TGCGCCAGCAGCTTAGCAGGGGGCTTCTCCTACAATGAGCAGTTCTTC. It is translated as CASSLAGGFSYNEQFF.

This clonotype has just a few counts. The chain combines TRBV7-9 with TRBJ2-1, with D tentatively TRBD1 or TRBD2 (5 bases each). Trimming removed 5 bases at V and 2 bases at J, with 16 bases between. The CDR3 contains 16 residues. CDR1 is SEHNR and CDR2 is FQNEAQ in the germline V gene (reference sequence). DNA of the CDR3: TGTGCCAGCAGCCCTCGGACGGGGCGGACCTACAATGAGCAGTTCTTC. Residues: CASSPRTGRTYNEQFF.

The chain links TRBV5-1 to TRBJ2-1; the D is unclear. This CDR3 comprises 14 residues. Germline V gene sequence: CDR1 SGHRS, CDR2 YFSETQ. V dropped 4 bases and J dropped 8 bases, with 16 bases sitting between them. CDR3 amino acids: CASSVVGSPHEQFF. In nucleotides, the CDR3 is TGCGCCAGCAGCGTGGTAGGATCCCCCCATGAGCAGTTCTTC.

A few counts support this clonotype. The chain has TRBV12-3 or TRBV12-4 and TRBJ1-2, with D unclear. This CDR3 region has 18 residues. Trimming cost V 2 bases and J 0 bases, with 19 bases left between them. CDR3 sequence: CASSLMIATPRSNYGYTF. CDR3 nucleotide sequence: TGTGCCAGCAGTTTAATGATCGCGACACCGCGTTCTAACTATGGCTACACCTTC.

The chain recombines TRBV9 with TRBJ1-1; D remains ambiguous. Germline V lookup: CDR1 SGDLS, CDR2 YYNGEE. CDR3 length: 15 residues. V gave up 3 bases and J gave up 1 base, with 13 bases separating them. The DNA of the CDR3 is TGTGCCAGCAGCGCGGTGGTCGGTGCGAACACTGAAGCTTTCTTT. Translation: CASSAVVGANTEAFF.

CDR3 region: CASSKGQSSYNEQFF. CDR3 bases: TGTGCCAGCAGTAAGGGGCAAAGCTCCTACAATGAGCAGTTCTTC. The chain employs TRBV12-3 or TRBV12-4 and TRBJ2-1; a possible D gene is TRBD1 (5 bases). Trimming stripped 5 bases from V and 0 bases from J, with 11 bases between. The CDR3 runs 15 residues.

J is TRBJ2-5 and V is TRBV4-2, with D possibly matching TRBD2 (6 bases). The V end lost 1 base, the J end lost 5 bases, and 17 bases lay between the germline ends. Germline assignment: CDR1 LGHNA and CDR2 YNFKEQ. This CDR3 comprises 16 residues. CDR3 nucleotide sequence: TGTGCCAGCAGCCAAGCCACGGCGGGGTCGCAGGAGACCCAGTACTTC. It encodes CASSQATAGSQETQYF.

This clonotype was seen only a few times. The V call is TRBV9, the J call TRBJ2-1; 7 bases agree with TRBD2. The CDR3 is made up of 16 amino acids. The V and J ends lost 0 bases and 7 bases, in that order; junction bases with no gene match: 10. Germline V gene lookup returns CDR1 SGDLS and CDR2 YYNGEE. CDR3 nucleotide sequence: TGTGCCAGCAGCGTAGTTGCCGGGACTACATTGAATGAGCAGTTCTTC. Amino acids: CASSVVAGTTLNEQFF.

This clonotype came up once. The V and J genes are TRBV11-1 and TRBJ2-3, with D maybe TRBD2 (5 bases). Germline V gene lookup returns CDR1 SGHAT and CDR2 FQDESV (reference sequence). This CDR3 has 15 residues. V was clipped by 5 bases and J by 4 bases, with 16 bases between them. The DNA for the CDR3 is TGTGCCAGCAGCCCCGACCCCAGGAGGTCAGATACGCAGTATTTT. This encodes CASSPDPRRSDTQYF.

This clonotype was observed a single time. This chain links TRBV7-2 with TRBJ2-2; possibly TRBD1 or TRBD2 for D (7 bases each). The CDR3 contains 16 residues. Per germline, CDR1 SGHTA and CDR2 FQGNSA. V was trimmed by 3 bases and J by 6 bases, leaving 17 bases between them. CDR3 DNA sequence: TGTGCCAGCAGCTTTAGGGGGGGAGGGGGCGCCGGGGAGCTGTTTTTT. Its translation is CASSFRGGGGAGELFF.

Ten or more counts support this clonotype. The chain couples TRBV20-1 to TRBJ2-3, with unresolved D. Germline V CDR1 and CDR2: DFQATT, SNEGSKA (reference sequence). V was clipped by 4 bases and J by 2 bases, with 7 bases between them. The CDR3 covers 12 residues. The chain's CDR3 is CSATRTTDTQYF. CDR3 nucleotide sequence: TGCAGTGCTACTCGGACCACAGATACGCAGTATTTT.

This clonotype was counted between two and nine times. J is TRBJ2-2 and V is TRBV9, with 13 bases that match TRBD2. This CDR3 has 15 residues. V shed 2 bases, J shed 10 bases, and the junction held 5 bases outside the gene matches. Germline V gene lookup returns CDR1 SGDLS and CDR2 YYNGEE. CDR3 DNA sequence: TGTGCCAGCAGCGTTTCGGGACTAGCGGGGACGGAGCTGTTTTTT. Protein: CASSVSGLAGTELFF.

The V and J genes are TRBV10-3 and TRBJ1-4; possible D gene TRBD1, 5 bases. CDR3 length equals 15 residues. Trimming pared 0 bases from V and 1 base from J, leaving 6 bases between. The germline CDR1 and CDR2 sequences are ENHRY and SYGVKD. CDR3 loop: CAISESDRTNEKLFF. CDR3 sequence (DNA): TGTGCCATCAGTGAGTCCGACAGAACTAATGAAAAACTGTTTTTT.

This clonotype was observed a few times. The junction differs from germline at one of its ends, possibly a read error. The chain joins TRBV5-1 to TRBJ2-1; TRBD2 might be the D (5 bases). The CDR3 is 13 amino acids. The germline V gene encodes CDR1 SGHRS and CDR2 YFSETQ. In DNA form, the CDR3 reads TGCGCCAGCACCCGGGTCGGTAGCGAATCTTTTTTTTTC. Its protein product is CASTRVGSESFFF.

This sequence joins TRBV20-1 and TRBJ2-1, with 8 bases aligning to TRBD1. The trim removed 3 bases at V and 4 bases at J, leaving 8 bases unmatched. This CDR3 comprises 15 residues. Germline V gene data show CDR1 as DFQATT and CDR2 as SNEGSKA (reference sequence). The chain's CDR3 is CSASFLGQAYNEQFF. Here the CDR3 DNA reads TGCAGTGCTAGTTTCTTGGGACAGGCATACAATGAGCAGTTCTTC.

This clonotype has only a few counts. The chain joins TRBV20-1 to TRBJ2-5; TRBD1 matches at 8 bases. The CDR3 extends over 13 amino acids. V trimming: 3 bases; J trimming: 4 bases; junction bases outside the gene matches: 4. In germline, CDR1 is DFQATT, CDR2 SNEGSKA (reference sequence). CDR3 sequence reads: CSASPGGGETQYF. The CDR3, as DNA: TGCAGTGCTAGCCCAGGGGGCGGAGAGACCCAGTACTTC.

This chain joins TRBV6-5 and TRBJ1-5, with D possibly being TRBD1 (6 bases). The germline V gene has CDR1 MNHEY and CDR2 SVGAGI. Trimming took 6 bases from V and 0 from J, leaving 9 bases between them. CDR3 length: 14 residues. CDR3 nucleotide sequence: TGTGCCAGCAGCTACAGGGCTAGCAATCAGCCCCAGCATTTT. It yields the protein CASSYRASNQPQHF.

J is TRBJ2-3 and V is TRBV12-3 or TRBV12-4; D is ambiguous. With 4 bases removed from V and 5 bases from J, the gap between germline ends came to 7 bases. The CDR3 is made up of 12 amino acids. CDR3 sequence reads: CASSSPGDTQYF. The CDR3 coding sequence is TGTGCCAGCAGTTCACCCGGAGATACGCAGTATTTT.

This sequence joins TRBV6-1 and TRBJ2-7; 9 bases line up with TRBD1. V gave up 6 bases and J gave up 5 bases; unmatched junction bases: 20. Germline V gene data show CDR1 as MNHNS and CDR2 as SASEGT. This CDR3 contains 18 residues. The CDR3 sequence is CASSPGLGNRGRKDEQYF. The CDR3 coding sequence is TGTGCCAGCAGCCCCGGCCTAGGAAACAGGGGGCGCAAGGACGAGCAGTACTTC.

A few counts support this clonotype. The chain recombines TRBV5-1 with TRBJ2-3; perhaps TRBD2 as D (5 bases). This CDR3 is built from 14 residues. Per the germline V gene, CDR1 is SGHRS and CDR2 is YFSETQ. V was pared by 3 bases and J by 4 bases, with 12 bases between. This chain's CDR3 is CASSSLAVPDTQYF. CDR3 nucleotide sequence: TGCGCCAGCAGCTCTCTAGCAGTCCCAGATACGCAGTATTTT.

This clonotype showed up just a few times. The rearrangement links TRBV29-1 to TRBJ2-7, with 11 bases aligning to TRBD1. The ends lost 7 bases at V and 1 base at J; junction bases unmatched: 6. Germline V gene sequence: CDR1 SQVTM, CDR2 ANQGSEA. This CDR3 comprises 14 residues. The CDR3 DNA follows: TGCAGCGCCCGGACAGGGGGCTATTCCTACGAGCAGTACTTC. Its translation is CSARTGGYSYEQYF.